A selection of T cell receptor beta chains follows, all from one sample in a study of regulatory T cells in long-lasting Graves disease. TCRdb reprocessed the multiplex PCR reads via MiXCR and lists one record per CDR3 protein. The top ten clones hold 11% to 15% of a sample with approximately 270,000 distinct CDR3 sequences, 18% of them seen once. The sample was also reused in another study, on T cells in Graves' hyperthyroidism and ophthalmopathy.

The sample was peripheral blood mononuclear cells (PBMCs), taken at new diagnosis, from a patient treated with antithyroid drugs. Receptor source: a woman aged 25 to 39 with Graves disease. Each CDR3 is given with its conserved first and last residue. D genes are given only for firm matches. Not all rows give a size; the values are once, few, many and, for expanded clones, a class.

V gene: TRBV7-2
D gene: TRBD1
J gene: TRBJ1-1
clone size: many
CDR3 DNA: TGTGCCAGCAGCTTAGCCCAGGGGGAGGTCGAAGCTTTCTTT
CDR3 protein: CASSLAQGEVEAFF

V gene: TRBV2
D gene: TRBD1
J gene: TRBJ1-1
clone size: -
CDR3 DNA: TGTGCCAGCAGTGAAGTATGGACAGGGGGTACTGAAGCTTTCTTT
CDR3 protein: CASSEVWTGGTEAFF

V gene: TRBV5-6
D gene: -
J gene: TRBJ2-2
clone size: -
CDR3 DNA: TGTGCCAGCAGCTTACTAACAGGGAACACCGGGGGGCTGTTTTTT
CDR3 protein: CASSLLTGNTGGLFF

V gene: TRBV5-6
D gene: -
J gene: TRBJ2-7
clone size: many
CDR3 DNA: TGTGCCAGCAGCTATACCGGTGGGGGGCACGAGCAGTACTTC
CDR3 protein: CASSYTGGGHEQYF

V gene: TRBV5-4
D gene: -
J gene: TRBJ2-3
clone size: many
CDR3 DNA: TGTGCCAGCAGCCGCGGGGGCGCAGATACGCAGTATTTT
CDR3 protein: CASSRGGADTQYF

V gene: TRBV12-5
D gene: TRBD1
J gene: TRBJ1-4
clone size: many
CDR3 DNA: TGTGCTAGTGGTTTGGTACTTGTTTCGGTGGGCCAGGGGGCGGAAAAACTGTTTTTT
CDR3 protein: CASGLVLVSVGQGAEKLFF

V gene: TRBV12-5
D gene: TRBD1
J gene: TRBJ1-1
clone size: few
CDR3 DNA: TGTGCTAGTGGTTTGGTACTTGACAGGGGGACCTCTGAAGCTTTCTTT
CDR3 protein: CASGLVLDRGTSEAFF

V gene: TRBV6-1
D gene: TRBD2
J gene: TRBJ2-3
clone size: many
CDR3 DNA: TGTGCCAGCAGCCACCCCCGGGTGCGGGGAGGGACAGATACGCAGTATTTT
CDR3 protein: CASSHPRVRGGTDTQYF

V gene: TRBV20-1
D gene: TRBD2
J gene: TRBJ2-7
clone size: many
CDR3 DNA: TGCAGTGCTAGGGTCTCGCGGGGGGGCTACGAGCAGTACTTC
CDR3 protein: CSARVSRGGYEQYF

V gene: TRBV7-3
D gene: -
J gene: TRBJ2-3
clone size: once
CDR3 DNA: TGTGCCAGCAGCTTAAGGGGGGGGGCCTTTCCCTTCACAGATGCGCAGTACTTT
CDR3 protein: CASSLRGGAFPFTDAQYF

V gene: TRBV10-3
D gene: -
J gene: TRBJ2-1
clone size: many
CDR3 DNA: TGTGCCATCCAGCACAGGGATCGAGGTGAGCAGTTCTTC
CDR3 protein: CAIQHRDRGEQFF

V gene: TRBV28
D gene: -
J gene: TRBJ1-5
clone size: -
CDR3 DNA: TGTGCCAGCAGCCTCACACTGGGAGTATATCAGCCCCAGCATTTT
CDR3 protein: CASSLTLGVYQPQHF

V gene: TRBV4-1
D gene: TRBD2
J gene: TRBJ2-4
clone size: -
CDR3 DNA: TGCGCCAGCAGCCGAGGACTAGCGGGGGGGTCCAAAAACATTCAGTACTTC
CDR3 protein: CASSRGLAGGSKNIQYF

V gene: TRBV11-2
D gene: -
J gene: TRBJ2-7
clone size: many
CDR3 DNA: TGTGCCAGCAGCAACCGGGCGGATGAGCAGTACTTC
CDR3 protein: CASSNRADEQYF

V gene: TRBV7-2
D gene: -
J gene: TRBJ2-4
clone size: once
CDR3 DNA: TGTGCCAGCAGCTTAGTCCTCGGTGGAGACATTCAGTACTTC
CDR3 protein: CASSLVLGGDIQYF

V gene: TRBV20-1
D gene: TRBD2
J gene: TRBJ2-7
clone size: many
CDR3 DNA: TGCAGTGCTAGTGGCTCCCCGGGGGGAGGAACCTACGAGCAGTACTTC
CDR3 protein: CSASGSPGGGTYEQYF

V gene: TRBV18
D gene: TRBD2
J gene: TRBJ2-1
clone size: -
CDR3 DNA: TGTGCCAGCTCCTCACGCCGAGAGGCGGGGGGCATGAATGAGCAGTTCTTC
CDR3 protein: CASSSRREAGGMNEQFF

V gene: TRBV5-1
D gene: -
J gene: TRBJ2-5
clone size: many
CDR3 DNA: TGCGCCAGCAGCAAGGGCGGGACCAGGGGGACCCAGTACTTC
CDR3 protein: CASSKGGTRGTQYF

V gene: TRBV6-2/TRBV6-3
D gene: -
J gene: TRBJ2-1
clone size: many
CDR3 DNA: TGTGCCAGCAGTGTTTTGGGGTCCTACAATGAGCAGTTCTTC
CDR3 protein: CASSVLGSYNEQFF

V gene: TRBV12-3/TRBV12-4
D gene: TRBD2
J gene: TRBJ2-1
clone size: many
CDR3 DNA: TGTGCCAGCAGTTTAGGAGATGTCCTAACTAGCGGGGGTAACTACAATGAGCAGTTCTTC
CDR3 protein: CASSLGDVLTSGGNYNEQFF

V gene: TRBV7-6
D gene: -
J gene: TRBJ2-1
clone size: many
CDR3 DNA: TGTGCCAGCAGCTTAGGGGTTAGTGGCAATGAGCAGTTCTTC
CDR3 protein: CASSLGVSGNEQFF

V gene: TRBV7-9
D gene: TRBD1
J gene: TRBJ1-6
clone size: many
CDR3 DNA: TGTGCCAGCAGCATAACTTCAGGGGGTAATTCCTATAATTCACCCCTCCACTTT
CDR3 protein: CASSITSGGNSYNSPLHF

V gene: TRBV19
D gene: -
J gene: TRBJ1-4
clone size: many
CDR3 DNA: TGTGCCAGTAGTATACAAGAAGGGGAAAAACTGTTTTTT
CDR3 protein: CASSIQEGEKLFF

V gene: TRBV6-1
D gene: -
J gene: TRBJ1-4
clone size: many
CDR3 DNA: TGTGCCAGCAGTAATAGGGGTTTTCGGGCTGAAAAACTGTTTTTT
CDR3 protein: CASSNRGFRAEKLFF

V gene: TRBV30
D gene: TRBD2
J gene: TRBJ2-7
clone size: -
CDR3 DNA: TGTGCCCGGAGCGAAAGGCAACCGGGACTAGAATACTACGAGCAGTACTTC
CDR3 protein: CARSERQPGLEYYEQYF

V gene: TRBV6-1
D gene: TRBD1
J gene: TRBJ2-7
clone size: many
CDR3 DNA: TGTGCCAGCAGTGATTTCCCGGGACAGGGATACTACGAGCAGTACTTC
CDR3 protein: CASSDFPGQGYYEQYF

V gene: TRBV6-1
D gene: -
J gene: TRBJ1-2
clone size: many
CDR3 DNA: TGTGCCAGCAGTGAGGTGGCTGGCTACACCTTC
CDR3 protein: CASSEVAGYTF

V gene: TRBV12-3/TRBV12-4
D gene: -
J gene: TRBJ1-1
clone size: few
CDR3 DNA: TGTGCCAGCAGCCAGAACTCACTGGCAATGGAAGCTTTCTTT
CDR3 protein: CASSQNSLAMEAFF

V gene: TRBV24-1
D gene: -
J gene: TRBJ2-3
clone size: many
CDR3 DNA: TGTGCCACCAGTGCCAGGGGCACAGATACGCAGTATTTT
CDR3 protein: CATSARGTDTQYF

V gene: TRBV5-1
D gene: TRBD2
J gene: TRBJ2-5
clone size: few
CDR3 DNA: TGCGCCAGCAGCTTGGGGTCCAGCGGGGCCCAAGAGACCCAGTACTTC
CDR3 protein: CASSLGSSGAQETQYF

V gene: TRBV29-1
D gene: TRBD2
J gene: TRBJ2-1
clone size: many
CDR3 DNA: TGCAGCGTTGAAGCTAGTGAGCGGGGCTCCTACAATGAGCAGTTCTTC
CDR3 protein: CSVEASERGSYNEQFF

V gene: TRBV7-2
D gene: -
J gene: TRBJ2-5
clone size: many
CDR3 DNA: TGTGCCAGCAGCTATCAGGGATCCCCCGGGACCCAGTACTTC
CDR3 protein: CASSYQGSPGTQYF

V gene: TRBV27
D gene: TRBD1
J gene: TRBJ1-2
clone size: many
CDR3 DNA: TGTGCCAGCAGTCCAACAGGGGTGGCCAACTATGGCTACACCTTC
CDR3 protein: CASSPTGVANYGYTF

V gene: TRBV28
D gene: -
J gene: TRBJ1-5
clone size: many
CDR3 DNA: TGTGCCAGCGGGGCCAGGGCGAATCAGCCCCAGCATTTT
CDR3 protein: CASGARANQPQHF

V gene: TRBV6-1
D gene: -
J gene: TRBJ2-1
clone size: -
CDR3 DNA: TGTGCCAGCAGCGCGGTTGGCTCCTACAATGAGCAGTTCTTC
CDR3 protein: CASSAVGSYNEQFF

V gene: TRBV20-1
D gene: -
J gene: TRBJ2-7
clone size: -
CDR3 DNA: TGCAGTGCTAGACAAGCTTCCGGGCCCTACGAGCAGTACTTC
CDR3 protein: CSARQASGPYEQYF

V gene: TRBV6-1
D gene: TRBD1
J gene: TRBJ2-7
clone size: many
CDR3 DNA: TGTGCCAGCCGGGAAGGCACAGGGGTCTACGAGCAGTACTTC
CDR3 protein: CASREGTGVYEQYF

V gene: TRBV3-1
D gene: -
J gene: TRBJ2-3
clone size: many
CDR3 DNA: TGTGCCAGCAGCCAAGGGGGCCTAGAAGATACGCAGTATTTT
CDR3 protein: CASSQGGLEDTQYF

V gene: TRBV19
D gene: -
J gene: TRBJ2-1
clone size: -
CDR3 DNA: TGTGCCAGTAGTGATCGGGTATCTTGGAATGAGCAGTTCTTC
CDR3 protein: CASSDRVSWNEQFF

V gene: TRBV9
D gene: -
J gene: TRBJ1-3
clone size: few
CDR3 DNA: TGTGCCAGCAGCGTAGAGAGTGCTGGGAACACCATATATTTT
CDR3 protein: CASSVESAGNTIYF

V gene: TRBV2
D gene: TRBD1
J gene: TRBJ1-5
clone size: many
CDR3 DNA: TGTGCCAGCAAATTGTCGGGACAGGGGAATCAGCCCCAGCATTTT
CDR3 protein: CASKLSGQGNQPQHF

V gene: TRBV7-9
D gene: TRBD1
J gene: TRBJ2-3
clone size: many
CDR3 DNA: TGTGCCAGCAGCTTAGGCCAGGGGGCCCCTATGGATACGCAGTATTTT
CDR3 protein: CASSLGQGAPMDTQYF

V gene: TRBV27
D gene: TRBD1
J gene: TRBJ2-1
clone size: many
CDR3 DNA: TGTGCCAGCAGTCCCGGGACAGGGGCTCGCTATGAGCAGTTCTTC
CDR3 protein: CASSPGTGARYEQFF